The 20 T cell receptor beta chains below all came from one sample that was sequenced in a study of blood T cell repertoires in COVID-19. The table came from immunoSEQ multiplex PCR; TCRdb's copy has only in-frame clones and leaves some out. The sample consists of roughly 250,000 clones, around 81% of them appearing once. The sample was peripheral blood. All receptors derive from a woman between 55 and 75 years old with active or convalescent COVID-19.

The chain couples TRBV19 to TRBJ2-4, with 8 bases matching TRBD1. The CDR3 has 17 residues. Germline V gene lookup returns CDR1 LNHDA and CDR2 SQIVND (reference sequence). The trim removed 6 bases at V and 2 bases at J, leaving 12 bases unmatched. In DNA, the CDR3 is TGTGCCAGTAGGGACAGGGTCCCCCGGAGATCCAAAAACATTCAGTACTTC. Protein: CASRDRVPRRSKNIQYF.

The CDR3 region is CASSQGGGGVKTQYF. For the CDR3, the DNA is TGCGCCAGCAGCCAAGGCGGGGGCGGTGTGAAGACCCAGTACTTC. The chain is built from TRBV4-1 and TRBJ2-5; TRBD2 might be the D (7 bases). The germline gives CDR1 MGHRA, CDR2 YSYEKL. The CDR3 sequence is 15 residues long. V was pared by 1 base and J by 6 bases, with 15 bases between.

V gene TRBV5-5 combines with J gene TRBJ1-1, with 8 bases aligning to TRBD1. With V trimmed by 2 bases and J by 1 base, 4 bases remained unmatched. CDR1 and CDR2 from the germline V gene are SGHKS and YYEKEE (reference sequence). The CDR3 has 15 amino acids. The CDR3 DNA reads as TGTGCCAGCAGCTTTTTGGACAGGGAGAACACTGAAGCTTTCTTT. Translated, it gives CASSFLDRENTEAFF.

This clone came up once. The V and J genes are TRBV5-4 and TRBJ2-7; TRBD1 aligns across 9 bases. The CDR3 is 15 amino acids. Trimming took 2 bases from V and 2 from J; bases not matched to a gene: 5. Germline CDR1 is SGHNT and CDR2 is YYREEE (reference sequence). The CDR3 reads CASSFQGQGAYEQYF. CDR3 sequence (DNA): TGTGCCAGCAGCTTTCAGGGACAGGGAGCCTACGAGCAGTACTTC.

The J gene is TRBJ2-7, the V gene TRBV6-2 or TRBV6-3; 8 bases map to TRBD1. J gave up 4 bases and V 6 bases, and 8 bases lay outside the gene matches. Germline V gives CDR1 MNHEY, CDR2 SVGEGT. The CDR3 length is 14 residues. The CDR3 region has the DNA TGTGCCAGCAGCGACTTGGACAGGGCGTACGAGCAGTACTTC. It is translated as CASSDLDRAYEQYF.

This clone appeared once. V usage is TRBV5-1 and J usage is TRBJ1-2; 7 nucleotides align to TRBD1. CDR1 and CDR2 from the germline V gene are SGHRS and YFSETQ. The CDR3 length is 14 residues. The V segment lost 4 bases and the J segment 6 bases; nucleotides outside the gene matches: 9. In nucleotides, the CDR3 is TGCGCCAGCAGCCCTGGAGCCAGGGGGGATGGCTACACCTTC. Protein: CASSPGARGDGYTF.

The chain combines TRBV5-1 with TRBJ1-1; 10 bases agree with TRBD1. V lost 4 bases to trimming and J lost 2 bases; unmatched junction nucleotides: 8. The CDR3 spans 16 residues. CDR1 and CDR2 (germline): SGHRS, YFSETQ. CDR3 residues: CASSHRQGARNTEAFF. The CDR3 bases are TGCGCCAGCAGCCACAGACAGGGGGCTAGAAACACTGAAGCTTTCTTT.

This rearrangement joins TRBV12-3 or TRBV12-4 to TRBJ2-7; possible D gene TRBD1, 6 bases. Deletions cut 8 bases from V and 0 bases from J, with 11 bases between. This CDR3 contains 13 residues. CDR3 nucleotide sequence: TGTGCCAGCTCCCCGGGACACTCCTACGAGCAGTACTTC. This codes for CASSPGHSYEQYF.

The chain joins TRBV12-3 or TRBV12-4 to TRBJ1-6; the D gene is possibly TRBD1 (5 bases). V dropped 5 bases and J dropped 6 bases, with 8 bases sitting between them. The length of the CDR3 is 13 residues. In DNA form, the CDR3 reads TGTGCCAGCAGTGGGGGAGGTAATTCACCCCTCCACTTT. Translation: CASSGGGNSPLHF.

The chain employs TRBV5-1 and TRBJ2-7; 13 positions agree with TRBD2. The germline CDR1 and CDR2 sequences are SGHRS and YFSETQ. V lost 4 bases to trimming and J lost 1 base; unmatched junction nucleotides: 8. There are 17 residues in the CDR3. The CDR3 DNA reads as TGCGCCAGCAGCCTGAGGGTGGGACTAGCGGGGTCCTACGAGCAGTACTTC. Translated: CASSLRVGLAGSYEQYF.

V and J are TRBV18 and TRBJ1-2; D perhaps matches TRBD1 (5 bases). The CDR3 runs 13 residues. Germline V CDR1 and CDR2: KGHSH, LQKENI. V lost 4 bases, J lost 2 bases, and 8 bases lay in between. The CDR3 loop is CASSLPGNYGYTF. In DNA form, the CDR3 reads TGTGCCAGCTCACTGCCAGGGAACTATGGCTACACCTTC.

This rearrangement joins TRBV4-2 to TRBJ1-2; unclear D gene. The V end was cut by 3 bases, the J end by 3 bases, with 11 bases between. The CDR3 loop spans 14 amino acids. Germline lookup yields CDR1 LGHNA and CDR2 YNFKEQ. CDR3 bases: TGTGCCAGCAGCCATTCGAACGGGGACTATGGCTACACCTTC. Amino acids: CASSHSNGDYGYTF.

V and J are TRBV6-5 and TRBJ2-7; D may be TRBD1 (6 bases). Germline lookup yields CDR1 MNHEY and CDR2 SVGAGI. The CDR3 loop spans 12 amino acids. Trimming left V 10 bases short and J 1 base short, with 11 bases between. CDR3 nucleotide sequence: TGTGCCATCCGGGACACTTCCTACGAGCAGTACTTC. Protein product: CAIRDTSYEQYF.

This clone was seen a handful of times. The chain combines TRBV10-3 with TRBJ2-2; TRBD1 is a possible D gene (6 bases). Germline CDR1 reads ENHRY; CDR2 reads SYGVKD. The CDR3 has 18 residues. Trimming removed 2 bases at V and 4 bases at J, with 20 bases between. CDR3 in DNA: TGTGCCATCAGTGAGAGGAACCCGGGACACCTCAGCACCGGGGAGCTGTTTTTT. This codes for CAISERNPGHLSTGELFF.

The chain joins TRBV5-1 to TRBJ2-3; unclear D gene. Trimming took off 4 bases at V and 1 base at J, with 10 bases between the two ends. The germline V gene encodes CDR1 SGHRS and CDR2 YFSETQ. The CDR3 runs 14 residues. CDR3 protein: CASSHDTGTDTQYF. CDR3 sequence (DNA): TGCGCCAGCAGCCACGACACCGGCACAGATACGCAGTATTTT.

The CDR3 DNA reads as TGTGCTAGCCAGGGTTATAGCAATCAGCCCCAGCATTTT. Translation gives CASQGYSNQPQHF. The chain carries TRBV12-5 and TRBJ1-5; a weak D match, TRBD1 (5 bases). In germline, CDR1 is LGHNT, CDR2 FRNRAP. The CDR3 has 13 residues. V lost 9 bases, J lost 0 bases, and 9 bases lay in between.

The rearrangement joins TRBV7-3 to TRBJ2-2; the match to TRBD2 covers 10 bases. CDR1 and CDR2 (germline): SGHTA, FQGTGA. V trimming: 3 bases; J trimming: 0 bases; junction bases outside the gene matches: 1. There are 16 residues in the CDR3. In DNA, the CDR3 is TGTGCCAGCAGCTTCACTAGCGGGGCGAACACCGGGGAGCTGTTTTTT. It specifies CASSFTSGANTGELFF. The entire variable domain, with the rest obtained from reference TRBV7-3 and TRBJ2-2, is as follows: GAGVSQTPSNKVTEKGKYVELRCDPISGHTALYWYRQSLGQGPEFLIYFQGTGAADDSGLPNDRFFAVRPEGSVSTLKIQRTERGDSAVYLCASSFTSGANTGELFFGEGSRLTVL.

The chain joins TRBV12-5 to TRBJ1-1, with 7 bases aligning to TRBD1. Per the germline V gene, CDR1 is LGHNT and CDR2 is FRNRAP. J gave up 5 bases and V 1 base, and 7 bases lay outside the gene matches. This CDR3 region has 15 residues. The CDR3 bases are TGTGCTAGTGGTTTGGGGGACAGAAGGTATACTGAAGCTTTCTTT. This encodes CASGLGDRRYTEAFF.

DNA of the CDR3: TGTGCCAGCACCCTCCGAGGCAGGGGGCCCAATGAGCAGTTCTTC. Protein sequence: CASTLRGRGPNEQFF. V is TRBV28 and J is TRBJ2-1; 8 bases match TRBD1. CDR1 is MDHEN and CDR2 is SYDVKM in the germline V gene. V lost 7 bases to trimming and J lost 6 bases; unmatched junction nucleotides: 11. CDR3 length: 15 residues.

This clone has a handful of counts. The rearrangement joins TRBV14 to TRBJ1-5; D gene unclear. Germline CDR1 is SGHDN and CDR2 is FVKESK. This CDR3 is 13 amino acids long. The germline V and J ends were trimmed by 0 bases and 7 bases, with 7 bases remaining between them. This CDR3 reads CASSQDGGQPQHF. CDR3 nucleotides: TGTGCCAGCAGCCAAGATGGAGGCCAGCCCCAGCATTTT. The whole variable domain, filled in from reference TRBV14 and TRBJ1-5, reads EAGVTQFPSHSVIEKGQTVTLRCDPISGHDNLYWYRRVMGKEIKFLLHFVKESKQDESGMPNNRFLAERTGGTYSTLKVQPAELEDSGVYFCASSQDGGQPQHFGDGTRLSIL.